A single sample is the source of the 27 T cell receptor beta chains below, sequenced in a study of blood T cells in healthy people across ages. A sample-barcoded 5' primer and a J-beta primer mix were used in a second PCR of roughly 7 to 11 cycles. TCRdb reprocessed the 5' RACE reads with MiXCR, giving one entry per CDR3 protein. Of about 1.4 million distinct CDR3 sequences listed, around 59% were seen once; the top ten hold 6.5% to 8.5%. Sequencing was carried out using blood. These receptors were collected from a young man in good health.

This clonotype was seen a handful of times. The J gene is TRBJ1-5, the V gene TRBV4-2, with 9 bases aligning to TRBD1. CDR1 and CDR2 (germline): LGHNA, YNFKEQ. J was trimmed by 4 bases and V by 4 bases; bases with no gene match: 5. The length of the CDR3 is 15 residues. CDR3 region: CASSRRTGANQPQHF. The CDR3 DNA reads as TGTGCCAGCAGCCGCCGGACAGGGGCAAATCAGCCCCAGCATTTT.

This clonotype was detected only once. The rearrangement uses TRBV6-1 and TRBJ1-4; unclear D gene. The ends were cut back, 6 bases at V and 1 base at J, with 24 bases in the middle. This CDR3 comprises 19 residues. Germline V gene lookup returns CDR1 MNHNS and CDR2 SASEGT. CDR3 sequence reads: CASRKPEAYLGRTNEKLFF. The CDR3 nucleotides read TGTGCCAGCAGGAAACCGGAGGCTTATTTGGGTCGAACTAATGAAAAACTGTTTTTT.

V usage is TRBV29-1 and J usage is TRBJ2-2; the match to TRBD2 covers 8 bases. The V segment lost 5 bases and the J segment 4 bases; nucleotides outside the gene matches: 6. Germline values: CDR1 SQVTM, CDR2 ANQGSEA. The CDR3 loop spans 14 amino acids. CDR3 sequence: CSVKSGGRTGELFF. CDR3 DNA: TGCAGCGTTAAAAGCGGGGGTCGCACCGGGGAGCTGTTTTTT.

The chain is built from TRBV7-2 and TRBJ2-3, with D perhaps TRBD2 (6 bases). From germline, CDR1 is SGHTA and CDR2 FQGNSA. The CDR3 totals 14 residues. V lost 5 bases, J lost 4 bases, and 13 bases lay in between. Written as DNA, the CDR3 is TGTGCCAGCAGCCCAACTAGCAGGGCAGATACGCAGTATTTT. Translating gives CASSPTSRADTQYF.

This clonotype appeared a single time. This rearrangement joins TRBV4-1 to TRBJ2-1; D is unresolved. In germline, CDR1 is MGHRA, CDR2 YSYEKL. CDR3 size: 16 residues. Trimming removed 0 bases from V and 2 bases from J, with 11 bases in between. The CDR3 DNA is TGCGCCAGCAGCCAAGATCTGGGCCCCCCCTACAATGAGCAGTTCTTC. Its translation is CASSQDLGPPYNEQFF.

Only a few counts were recorded for this clonotype. This chain uses TRBV6-6 with TRBJ1-2; D is uncertain. The germline V gene encodes CDR1 MNHNY and CDR2 SVGAGI (reference sequence). The CDR3 is 15 residues long. V shed 2 bases and J shed 4 bases, with 14 bases lying between them. The DNA for the CDR3 is TGTGCCAGCAGTTACGATTCAAGGGTCGGCTATGGCTACACCTTC. The encoded protein is CASSYDSRVGYGYTF.

The genes are TRBV11-2 and TRBJ2-7, with 11 bases lining up with TRBD2. TRBJ2-5 explains the end of the DNA better; the J call may be wrong. In germline, CDR1 is SGHAT, CDR2 FQNNGV. The CDR3 has 17 amino acids. The DNA of the CDR3 is TGTGCCAGCAGCTTAGTACTAGCGGGGGACTGGGCGGAGACCCAGTACTTC. Amino acids: CASSLVLAGDWAETQYF.

The gene calls are TRBV7-9 and TRBJ1-1; D unresolved. The CDR3 runs to 11 residues. With 7 bases removed from V and 3 bases from J, the gap between germline ends came to 6 bases. Germline loops: CDR1 SEHNR, CDR2 FQNEAQ (reference sequence). CDR3 region: CASISYTEAFF. The CDR3 DNA follows: TGTGCCAGCATTAGTTACACTGAAGCTTTCTTT.

In this sample, this clonotype turned up once. The rearrangement uses TRBV20-1 and TRBJ2-7, with D perhaps TRBD1 (6 bases). In germline, CDR1 is DFQATT, CDR2 SNEGSKA (reference sequence). This CDR3 spans 13 amino acids. Between the trimmed V and J ends, which lost 8 bases and 1 base, there was a span of 15 bases. CDR3 protein: CSLGSGTSYEQYF. The CDR3 DNA reads TGCAGTTTGGGGTCCGGGACATCCTACGAGCAGTACTTC.

This clonotype was recorded a few times. This chain connects TRBV27 to TRBJ2-4, with D possibly matching TRBD2 (6 bases). V was shortened by 2 bases and J by 7 bases, with 15 bases between the two germline ends. CDR1 and CDR2 from the germline V gene are MNHEY and SMNVEV (reference sequence). This CDR3 is 15 amino acids long. CDR3 bases: TGTGCCAGCAGTTTAGTTTGGGGGGAAGGGAACATTCAGTACTTC. Encoded protein: CASSLVWGEGNIQYF.

This clonotype was recorded only once. The chain links TRBV3-1 to TRBJ2-7, with D possibly matching TRBD1 (5 bases). The CDR3 runs 13 residues. V gave up 3 bases and J gave up 5 bases, with 11 bases separating them. In germline, CDR1 is LGHDT, CDR2 YNNKEL (reference sequence). The DNA of the CDR3 is TGTGCCAGCAGCCATTCAGGGTCGAACGAGCAGTACTTC. Its protein product is CASSHSGSNEQYF.

This clonotype came up once. At one of its ends the junction is not consistent with the germline gene, which may arise from a read error. This chain connects TRBV29-1 to TRBJ2-1; 9 bases line up with TRBD2. The germline gives CDR1 SQVTM, CDR2 ANQGSEA. The CDR3 has 13 amino acids. As DNA, the CDR3 is TGCGGCGTTGGACTAGCGAACTACAATGAGCAGTTCTTC. It translates to CGVGLANYNEQFF.

The chain combines TRBV7-2 with TRBJ2-3, with 8 bases fitting TRBD1. The CDR3 runs to 16 residues. Germline CDR1 SGHTA, CDR2 FQGNSA. The trim removed 8 bases at V and 4 bases at J, leaving 14 bases unmatched. The chain's CDR3 is CASATGGAPAADTQYF. CDR3 in DNA: TGTGCCAGCGCAACAGGGGGAGCCCCGGCGGCAGATACGCAGTATTTT.

This clonotype appeared a few times. V usage is TRBV3-1 and J usage is TRBJ2-3; weak D call: TRBD2 (5 bases). V was clipped by 0 bases and J by 2 bases, with 15 bases between them. This CDR3 spans 17 amino acids. The germline gives CDR1 LGHDT, CDR2 YNNKEL (reference sequence). CDR3 DNA sequence: TGTGCCAGCAGCCAAGAAACTGAAGACTACCCCACAGATACGCAGTATTTT. Translation gives CASSQETEDYPTDTQYF.

The gene calls are TRBV27 and TRBJ2-7; TRBD2 agrees at 8 bases. The CDR3 has 15 amino acids. V was clipped by 4 bases and J by 7 bases; unmatched bases: 12. Germline V gene lookup returns CDR1 MNHEY and CDR2 SMNVEV (reference sequence). The CDR3 is CASSSQGLAGYEQYF. The CDR3 bases are TGTGCCAGCAGTTCCCAAGGACTAGCTGGGTATGAGCAGTACTTC.

The rearrangement joins TRBV15 to TRBJ1-5; no clear D. The V end lost 0 bases, the J end lost 2 bases, and 8 bases lay between the germline ends. The CDR3 length is 15 residues. The germline CDR1 and CDR2 sequences are LNHNV and YYDKDF (reference sequence). In DNA, the CDR3 is TGTGCCACCAGCAGAGAGGCCAGCCGCAATCAGCCCCAGCATTTT. Protein: CATSREASRNQPQHF.

This clonotype was seen a few times. The CDR3 loop reads CATSRDFQVFSGANVLTF. The CDR3 DNA sequence: TGTGCCACCAGCAGAGATTTTCAGGTTTTCTCTGGGGCCAACGTCCTGACTTTC. This sequence joins TRBV15 and TRBJ2-6; D unclear. Germline-derived CDR1 and CDR2 are LNHNV and YYDKDF (reference sequence). Trimming took 0 bases from V and 0 from J, leaving 12 bases between them. This CDR3 is 18 amino acids long.

This clonotype turned up a few times. The chain has TRBV14 and TRBJ2-1; D unclear. The V and J ends lost 2 bases and 3 bases respectively, with 5 bases between them. CDR1 is SGHDN, CDR2 FVKESK, per germline. CDR3 length: 13 residues. CDR3 sequence: CASSQWGYNEQFF. The CDR3 DNA sequence: TGTGCCAGCAGCCAATGGGGCTACAATGAGCAGTTCTTC.

This clonotype was counted only a few times. V gene TRBV4-1 combines with J gene TRBJ2-1, with a weak D call TRBD1 (5 bases). The ends were cut back, 0 bases at V and 5 bases at J, with 17 bases in the middle. The CDR3 consists of 17 residues. CDR1 is MGHRA, CDR2 YSYEKL, per germline. CDR3 loop: CASSQDGLLWGDNEQFF. CDR3 in DNA: TGCGCCAGCAGCCAAGATGGTCTGCTATGGGGCGACAATGAGCAGTTCTTC.

The V call is TRBV5-1, the J call TRBJ2-1; D remains unclear. The CDR3 loop spans 16 amino acids. V was trimmed by 0 bases and J by 5 bases, leaving 15 bases between them. CDR1 is SGHRS and CDR2 is YFSETQ in the germline V gene. The CDR3 protein is CASSLGELAFDNEQFF. CDR3 nucleotides: TGCGCCAGCAGCTTGGGCGAGTTGGCATTCGACAATGAGCAGTTCTTC.

J is TRBJ2-3 and V is TRBV6-2 or TRBV6-3; 7 bases map to TRBD2. CDR3 length: 16 amino acids. V shed 6 bases, J shed 3 bases, and the junction held 12 bases outside the gene matches. Germline V gene data show CDR1 as MNHEY and CDR2 as SVGEGT. CDR3 DNA sequence: TGTGCCAGCAGAACCGGACTAGAGAGGTCAACAGATACGCAGTATTTT. This gives the protein CASRTGLERSTDTQYF.

This chain links TRBV20-1 with TRBJ2-1, with unresolved D. The CDR3 contains 11 residues. Trimming cost V 6 bases and J 11 bases, with 14 bases left between them. Germline CDR1 is DFQATT and CDR2 is SNEGSKA (reference sequence). CDR3 region: CSAPDASQQFF. In nucleotides, the CDR3 is TGCAGTGCACCGGATGCGTCGCAGCAGTTCTTC.

The chain couples TRBV29-1 to TRBJ1-2, with D perhaps matching TRBD1 (5 bases). Trimming took off 1 base at V and 3 bases at J, with 12 bases between the two ends. The CDR3 sequence is 14 residues long. Germline V lookup: CDR1 SQVTM, CDR2 ANQGSEA. The CDR3 DNA is TGCAGCGTTGAAGCCGGGGGACCCTACTATGGCTACACCTTC. Its translation is CSVEAGGPYYGYTF.

The chain combines TRBV14 with TRBJ2-1; maybe TRBD2 (5 bases). CDR3 size: 15 residues. V lost 2 bases to trimming and J lost 10 bases, with 18 bases between them. CDR1 is SGHDN, CDR2 FVKESK, per germline. The CDR3 coding sequence is TGTGCCAGCAGCCAATTTTTAGCGCGGATGGACGAGCAGTTCTTC. It encodes CASSQFLARMDEQFF.

The chain links TRBV29-1 to TRBJ2-7; 9 bases agree with TRBD2. V dropped 6 bases and J dropped 0; count of bases not matched to a gene: 12. The germline V gene encodes CDR1 SQVTM and CDR2 ANQGSEA. The CDR3 covers 16 residues. CDR3 sequence: CSVILASGTSSYEQYF. As DNA, the CDR3 is TGCAGCGTCATACTGGCTAGCGGGACCAGCTCCTACGAGCAGTACTTC.

J is TRBJ1-6 and V is TRBV3-1; D uncertain. V shed 0 bases and J shed 7 bases, with 4 bases lying between them. CDR3 length: 13 amino acids. Germline-derived CDR1 and CDR2 are LGHDT and YNNKEL (reference sequence). CDR3 DNA sequence: TGTGCCAGCAGCCAAGAAAGGAATTCACCCCTCCACTTT. Translation: CASSQERNSPLHF.

The rearrangement joins TRBV29-1 to TRBJ1-2; D gene uncertain. This CDR3 has 11 amino acids. Germline CDR1 reads SQVTM; CDR2 reads ANQGSEA. The V end lost 4 bases, the J end lost 7 bases, and 10 bases lay between the germline ends. Written as DNA, the CDR3 is TGCAGCGTTGTCCGGGAGGTTGGCTACACCTTC. Its translation: CSVVREVGYTF.